This TCR beta chain was recovered during a study of cytomegalovirus exposure and HLA in healthy donors. Whole-study results and caveats: Listed as cytomegalovirus-associated were 164 TCR beta chains.

Concerning this clone: Its antigen is not identified.

Germline CDR1 reads SGHNT; CDR2 reads YYREEE (reference sequence). The germline V and J ends were trimmed by 1 base and 4 bases, with 14 bases remaining between them. The CDR3 sequence is 15 residues long. PCR was performed using 60 Vbeta and 13 Jbeta primers. Sequencing used immunoSEQ multiplex PCR; TCRdb keeps in-frame clones, though not all of them. The sample contains roughly 150,000 clones, approximately 88% of which appear only once. The source of this sequence is a man younger than 40 in good health and CMV-seronegative. The specimen was PBMCs. This rearrangement joins TRBV5-4 to TRBJ1-1, with D tentatively TRBD1 (5 bases). The CDR3 bases are TGTGCCAGCAGCTTGAGCTTTCAGGGAGGCACTGAAGCTTTCTTT. This sequence encodes CASSLSFQGGTEAFF. Looking up the rest from reference TRBV5-4 and TRBJ1-1 gives the full variable domain: ETGVTQSPTHLIKTRGQQVTLRCSSQSGHNTVSWYQQALGQGPQFIFQYYREEENGRGNFPPRFSGLQFPNYSSELNVNALELDDSALYLCASSLSFQGGTEAFFGQGTRLTVV.